Here is one T cell receptor beta chain with its context. The sample comes from a study of blood T cells in healthy people across ages. Isolated PBMCs totaled at least 6.5 million in each sample. A second PCR of roughly 7 to 11 cycles used a sample-barcoded 5' primer and a J-beta primer mix. In TCRdb, the 5' RACE reads were re-called with MiXCR into one record per CDR3 protein. The table lists roughly 800,000 distinct CDR3 sequences, about 25% of them singletons. The same sample was also studied in work on T cells of mothers and their children. That study reports: From each mother came over 9.5 million TCR beta CDR3 reads, and from each child came 2.5 million to 3 million. Microchimeric T cell clones that persisted were not detected.

Sequenced sample: blood. This TCR was recovered from a boy aged 10-17 years in good health.

CDR3: CASTSTGRRTYEQYF. The CDR3 DNA is TGTGCCAGCACTTCTACGGGGCGGAGGACCTACGAGCAGTACTTC. The chain has TRBV28 and TRBJ2-5; D possibly matches TRBD1 or TRBD2 (5 bases each). Near its end, the DNA agrees better with TRBJ2-7, so the J call may be wrong. The CDR3 length is 15 residues. Germline lookup yields CDR1 MDHEN and CDR2 SYDVKM.